This T cell receptor (beta chain) was identified in a study of human T cells and chemical hapten exposure. Study-level information: Weekly scalp doses of diphenylcyclopropenone were given to patients during the approximately 25-week study.

Per the original data handling: Ranging from about 20,000 to 690,600, TCR counts per sample had a median value of 95,638. TCRdb processed the RACE reads anew with MiXCR; each CDR3 protein has one entry. TCRdb's processing, not the authors', yielded these V and J calls. The sample holds under 85,000 distinct CDR3 sequences, about a tenth seen once. The CDR3 has 14 residues. Trimming shortened V by 7 bases and J by 6 bases, and 15 bases separated the two germline ends. CDR1 is SNHLY and CDR2 is FYNNEI in the germline V gene. This clonotype occurred many times. The sample's time point: patch test 2, 6 weeks after DPC sensitization. Treatment defined: therapeutic diphenylcyclopropenone sensitization with weekly scalp DPC. Staff drew blood before applying each patch test. Sequencing started from total RNA isolated from unfractionated whole blood.

The receptor was isolated from a woman aged 45 to 65 with alopecia areata. Some clones in this sample may be carry-over from other donors' samples. The input for sequencing was whole blood, taken in connection with sensitization to the hapten diphenylcyclopropenone (DPC). The gene calls are TRBV2 and TRBJ2-2, with a tentative D call TRBD1 (8 bases). The CDR3 coding sequence is TGTGCCAGCAAAGGACAGGGAGGGTCCGGGGAGCTGTTTTTT. Translating it yields CASKGQGGSGELFF.